This T cell receptor beta chain was captured in a study of shared clonotypes between healthy human individuals. Assay: immunoSEQ multiplex PCR; the TCRdb copy retains only in-frame clones and omits some. The table lists about 490,000 clones, 81% of them singletons. V was shortened by 5 bases and J by 7 bases, with 14 bases between the two germline ends. The CDR3 has 14 residues. Per the germline V gene, CDR1 is SNHLY and CDR2 is FYNNEI. The sequencing input was PBMCs. This chain links TRBV2 with TRBJ2-2; D unresolved. The TCR sequence derives from a middle-aged woman in good health. Some clones in this sample may be carry-over from other donors' samples. This CDR3 reads CASSSWDKDGELFF. CDR3 DNA: TGTGCCAGCAGTAGCTGGGATAAGGACGGGGAGCTGTTTTTT.